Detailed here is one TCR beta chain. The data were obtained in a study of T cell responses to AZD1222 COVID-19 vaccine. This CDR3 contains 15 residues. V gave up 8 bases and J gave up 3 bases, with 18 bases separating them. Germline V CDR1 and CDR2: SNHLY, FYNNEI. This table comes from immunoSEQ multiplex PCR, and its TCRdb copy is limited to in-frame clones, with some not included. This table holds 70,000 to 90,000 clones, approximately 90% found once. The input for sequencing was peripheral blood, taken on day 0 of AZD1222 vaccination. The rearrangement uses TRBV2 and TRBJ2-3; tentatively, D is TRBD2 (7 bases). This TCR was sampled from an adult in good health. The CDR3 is CASGGAEGLTDTQYF. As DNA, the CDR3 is TGTGCCAGCGGGGGGGCGGAGGGGTTAACAGATACGCAGTATTTT.